These 4 T cell receptor beta chains came from one sample sequenced in a study of T cells in Graves' hyperthyroidism and ophthalmopathy. The investigators amplified TCR beta CDR3 regions from RNA transcripts. HTBI primers drove first-round RT-PCR of the TCR CDR3. TCRdb passed the multiplex PCR reads through MiXCR, listing each CDR3 protein once. The sample consists of 530,000 or so distinct CDR3 sequences, approximately 44% of them appearing once. The sequencing input was peripheral blood or thyroid tissue (not recorded which). These receptors were obtained from a woman between 18 and 29 years old with Graves' hyperthyroidism.

The chain carries TRBV29-1 and TRBJ1-1; 7 bases fit TRBD1. Germline CDR1 is SQVTM and CDR2 is ANQGSEA. Unmatched junction bases numbered 14, after V lost 4 bases and J lost 0 bases. The CDR3 length is 17 residues. The CDR3 region is CSVAGRQGAVLNTEAFF. The CDR3 nucleotides read TGCAGCGTTGCAGGACGACAGGGTGCAGTACTGAACACTGAAGCTTTCTTT. Full variable domain (remainder filled in from reference TRBV29-1 and TRBJ1-1): SAVISQKPSRDICQRGTSLTIQCQVDSQVTMMFWYRQQPGQSLTLIATANQGSEATYESGFVIDKFPISRPNLTFSTLTVSNMSPEDSSIYLCSVAGRQGAVLNTEAFFGQGTRLTVV.

The chain employs TRBV5-1 and TRBJ2-7; 8 nucleotides align to TRBD2. The CDR3 sequence is 14 residues long. Germline CDR1 and CDR2: SGHRS and YFSETQ. Trimming cost V 4 bases and J 5 bases; bases outside gene matches: 8. In nucleotides, the CDR3 is TGCGCCAGCAGCCCGGGGACTAGTAGTGACGAGCAGTACTTC. Its protein is CASSPGTSSDEQYF.

This clonotype showed up many times. The CDR3 coding sequence is TGCAGTGCTAGAGTAGGCCACACCTACGAGCAGTACTTC. This gives the protein CSARVGHTYEQYF. The V gene is TRBV20-1, the J gene TRBJ2-7; D gene ambiguous. CDR3 length equals 13 residues. Trimming left V 1 base short and J 2 bases short, with 9 bases between. Germline values: CDR1 DFQATT, CDR2 SNEGSKA (reference sequence).

The gene calls are TRBV12-3 or TRBV12-4 and TRBJ1-5, with D perhaps matching TRBD1 (5 bases). Trimming took 4 bases from V and 11 from J, leaving 21 bases between them. CDR3 size: 15 residues. CDR3 nucleotide sequence: TGTGCCAGCAGTTACGTCCTGATGGGGCAAGAGACCCAGCATTTT. Translating it yields CASSYVLMGQETQHF.